This T cell receptor beta chain stems from a study of blood T cell repertoires in COVID-19. Across the whole study: Specimens from acute and convalescent COVID-19 originated in the United States, Italy and Spain. From T cells, B-cell-depleted T cells, or PBMCs came the material, which was cDNA or gDNA.

Per germline, CDR1 MRHNA and CDR2 SNTAGT. Trimming removed 2 bases from V and 6 bases from J; junction bases left unmatched: 8. The CDR3 runs 16 residues. How the authors handled the data: Estimation of nucleated cell counts was performed using reference gene primer amplification. Some clones are missing from TCRdb's copy, which holds only in-frame ones; the method was immunoSEQ multiplex PCR. The V and J calls and the clone size are those of that table, but D and trimming were determined from the DNA. The repertoire holds approximately 90,000 clones, over 60% seen once, with about half in the top ten.

The TCR comes from a human donor in a cohort sampled during active COVID-19. This chain uses TRBV6-4 with TRBJ2-1, with 9 bases fitting TRBD2. The sequenced material came from peripheral blood. Written as DNA, the CDR3 is TGTGCCAGCAGTGACCTCGGCGGGAGGGCCATCAATGAGCAGTTCTTC. Translated: CASSDLGGRAINEQFF.